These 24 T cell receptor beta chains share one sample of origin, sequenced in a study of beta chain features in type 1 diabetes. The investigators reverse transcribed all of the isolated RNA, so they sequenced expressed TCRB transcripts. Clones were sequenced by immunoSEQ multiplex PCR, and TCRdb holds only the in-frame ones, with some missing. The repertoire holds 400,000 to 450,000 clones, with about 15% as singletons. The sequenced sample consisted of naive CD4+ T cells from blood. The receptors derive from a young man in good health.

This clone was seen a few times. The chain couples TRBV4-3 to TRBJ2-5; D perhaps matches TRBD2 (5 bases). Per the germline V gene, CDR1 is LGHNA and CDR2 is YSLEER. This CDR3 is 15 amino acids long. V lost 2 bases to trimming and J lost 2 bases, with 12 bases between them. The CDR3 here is CASSQHWTGQETQYF. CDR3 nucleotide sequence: TGCGCCAGCAGCCAACACTGGACTGGACAAGAGACCCAGTACTTC.

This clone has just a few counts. The CDR3 here is CSVEIGRDTEAFF. The CDR3 DNA reads as TGCAGCGTTGAAATAGGCCGGGACACTGAAGCTTTCTTT. This sequence joins TRBV29-1 and TRBJ1-1; D is unresolved. In germline, CDR1 is SQVTM, CDR2 ANQGSEA. The CDR3 spans 13 residues. V was pared by 2 bases and J by 3 bases, with 10 bases between.

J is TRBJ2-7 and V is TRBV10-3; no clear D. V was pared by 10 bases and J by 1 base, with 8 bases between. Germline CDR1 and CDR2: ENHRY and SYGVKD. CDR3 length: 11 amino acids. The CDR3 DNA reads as TGTGCCACAGGCATGTCCTACGAGCAGTACTTC. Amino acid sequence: CATGMSYEQYF.

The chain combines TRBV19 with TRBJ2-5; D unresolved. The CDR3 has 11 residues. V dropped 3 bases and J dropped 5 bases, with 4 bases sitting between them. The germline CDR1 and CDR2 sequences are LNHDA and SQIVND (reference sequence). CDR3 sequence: CASSMSETQYF. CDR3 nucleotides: TGTGCCAGTAGTATGTCGGAGACCCAGTACTTC.

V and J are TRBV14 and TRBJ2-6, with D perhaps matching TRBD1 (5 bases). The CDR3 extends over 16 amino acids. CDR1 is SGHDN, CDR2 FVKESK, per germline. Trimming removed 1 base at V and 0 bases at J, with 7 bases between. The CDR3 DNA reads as TGTGCCAGCAGCCAAGCCAGGGCCTCTGGGGCCAACGTCCTGACTTTC. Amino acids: CASSQARASGANVLTF.

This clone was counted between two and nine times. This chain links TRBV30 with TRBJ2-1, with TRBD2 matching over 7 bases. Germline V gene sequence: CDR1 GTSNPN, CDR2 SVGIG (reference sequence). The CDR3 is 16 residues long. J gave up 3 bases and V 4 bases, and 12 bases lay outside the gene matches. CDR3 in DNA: TGTGCCTGGAATGCTGGATTCAGCGGGGACTACAATGAGCAGTTCTTC. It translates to CAWNAGFSGDYNEQFF.

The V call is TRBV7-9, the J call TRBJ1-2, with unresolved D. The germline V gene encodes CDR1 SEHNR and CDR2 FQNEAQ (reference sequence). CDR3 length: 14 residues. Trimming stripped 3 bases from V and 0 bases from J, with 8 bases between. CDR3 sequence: CASSFNTPNYGYTF. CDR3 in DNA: TGTGCCAGCAGCTTTAACACTCCTAACTATGGCTACACCTTC.

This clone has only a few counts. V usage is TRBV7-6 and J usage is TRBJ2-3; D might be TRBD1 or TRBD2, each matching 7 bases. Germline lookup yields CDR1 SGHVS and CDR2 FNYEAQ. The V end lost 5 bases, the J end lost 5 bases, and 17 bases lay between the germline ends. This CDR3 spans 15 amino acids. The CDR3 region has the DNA TGTGCCAGCAGCGCAGAGCAGGGGGGGAGAGATACGCAGTATTTT. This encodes CASSAEQGGRDTQYF.

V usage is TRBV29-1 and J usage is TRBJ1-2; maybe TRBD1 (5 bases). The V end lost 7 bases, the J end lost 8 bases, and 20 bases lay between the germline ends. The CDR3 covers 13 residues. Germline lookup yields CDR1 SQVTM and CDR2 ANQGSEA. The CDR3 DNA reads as TGCAGCGGGCTCGGTCCCCAAAAGGGGGGCTACACCTTC. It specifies CSGLGPQKGGYTF.

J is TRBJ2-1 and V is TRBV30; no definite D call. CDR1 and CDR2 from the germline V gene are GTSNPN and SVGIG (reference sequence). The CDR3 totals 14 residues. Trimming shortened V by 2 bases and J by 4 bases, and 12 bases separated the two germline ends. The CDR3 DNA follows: TGTGCCTGGAGTTCCGGGTCACAGTACAATGAGCAGTTCTTC. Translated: CAWSSGSQYNEQFF.

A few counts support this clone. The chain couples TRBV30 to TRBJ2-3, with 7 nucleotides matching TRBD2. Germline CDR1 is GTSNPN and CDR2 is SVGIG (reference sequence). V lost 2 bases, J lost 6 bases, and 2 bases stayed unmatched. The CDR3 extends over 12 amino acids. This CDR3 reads CAWSNGGDTQYF. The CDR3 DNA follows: TGTGCCTGGAGTAACGGGGGGGATACGCAGTATTTT. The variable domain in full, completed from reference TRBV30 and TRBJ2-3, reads SQTIHQWPATLVQPVGSPLSLECTVEGTSNPNLYWYRQAAGRGLQLLFYSVGIGQISSEVPQNLSASRPQDRQFILSSKKLLLSDSGFYLCAWSNGGDTQYFGPGTRLTVL.

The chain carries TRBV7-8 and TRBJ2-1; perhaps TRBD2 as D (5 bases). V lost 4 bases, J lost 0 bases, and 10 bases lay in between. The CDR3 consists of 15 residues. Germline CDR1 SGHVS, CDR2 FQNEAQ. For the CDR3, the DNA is TGTGCCAGCAGCTCCCTTGGGAGCTCCTACAATGAGCAGTTCTTC. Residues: CASSSLGSSYNEQFF.

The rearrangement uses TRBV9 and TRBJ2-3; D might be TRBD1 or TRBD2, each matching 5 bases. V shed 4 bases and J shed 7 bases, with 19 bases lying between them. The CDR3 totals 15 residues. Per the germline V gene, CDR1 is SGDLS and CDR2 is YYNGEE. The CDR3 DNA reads TGTGCCAGCAGCCCCCGGGCGGGTACAGGTAATACGCAGTATTTT. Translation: CASSPRAGTGNTQYF.

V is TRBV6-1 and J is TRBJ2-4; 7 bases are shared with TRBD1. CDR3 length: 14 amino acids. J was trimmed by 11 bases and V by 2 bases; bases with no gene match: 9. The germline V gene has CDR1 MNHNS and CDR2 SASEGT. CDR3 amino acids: CASSEYRGPGFQYF. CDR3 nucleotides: TGTGCCAGCAGTGAATATAGGGGGCCGGGCTTTCAGTACTTC.

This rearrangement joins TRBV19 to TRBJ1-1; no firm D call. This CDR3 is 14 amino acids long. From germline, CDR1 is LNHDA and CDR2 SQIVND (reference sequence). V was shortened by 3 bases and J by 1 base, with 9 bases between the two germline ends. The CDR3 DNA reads TGTGCCAGTAGTATTTGGGAGGGGAACACTGAAGCTTTCTTT. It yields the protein CASSIWEGNTEAFF.

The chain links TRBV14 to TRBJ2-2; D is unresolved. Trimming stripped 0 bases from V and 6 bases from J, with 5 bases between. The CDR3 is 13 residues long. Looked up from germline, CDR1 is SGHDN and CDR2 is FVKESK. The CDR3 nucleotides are TGTGCCAGCAGCCAAGATAGGGCCGGGGAGCTGTTTTTT. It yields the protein CASSQDRAGELFF.

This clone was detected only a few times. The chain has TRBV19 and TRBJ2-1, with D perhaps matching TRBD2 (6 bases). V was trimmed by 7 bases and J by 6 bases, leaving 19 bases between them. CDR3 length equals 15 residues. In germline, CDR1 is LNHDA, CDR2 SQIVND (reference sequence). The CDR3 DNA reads TGTGCCAGTACCCCCCTGCGGGGAAATATCAATGAGCAGTTCTTC. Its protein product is CASTPLRGNINEQFF.

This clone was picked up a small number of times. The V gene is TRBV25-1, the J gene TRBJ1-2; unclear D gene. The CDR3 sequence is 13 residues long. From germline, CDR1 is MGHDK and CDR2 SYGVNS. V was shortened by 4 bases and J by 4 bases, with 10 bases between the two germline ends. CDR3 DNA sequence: TGTGCCAGCAGTGCACAGATCAGCTATGGCTACACCTTC. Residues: CASSAQISYGYTF.

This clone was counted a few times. In DNA form, the CDR3 reads TGTGCCAGCAGCCGACCCAATGGGGGAAATACGCAGTATTTT. Residues: CASSRPNGGNTQYF. This chain uses TRBV6-5 with TRBJ2-3, with D perhaps given as TRBD1 or TRBD2 (5 bases each). Trimming removed 6 bases from V and 7 bases from J, with 17 bases in between. There are 14 residues in the CDR3. The V gene's germline CDR1 is MNHEY and CDR2 SVGAGI.

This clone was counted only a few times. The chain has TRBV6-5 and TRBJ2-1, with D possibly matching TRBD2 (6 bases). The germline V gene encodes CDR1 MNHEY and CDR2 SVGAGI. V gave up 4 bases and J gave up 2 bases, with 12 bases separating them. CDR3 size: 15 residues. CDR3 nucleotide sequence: TGTGCCAGCAGTTCGCTAGCGTGGACCTACAATGAGCAGTTCTTC. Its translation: CASSSLAWTYNEQFF.

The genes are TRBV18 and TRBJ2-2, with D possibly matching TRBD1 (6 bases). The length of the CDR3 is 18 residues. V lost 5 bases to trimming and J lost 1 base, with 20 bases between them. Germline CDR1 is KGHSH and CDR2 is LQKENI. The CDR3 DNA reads TGTGCCAGCTCATCCTTACCGGGACACCCAATGAACACCGGGGAGCTGTTTTTT. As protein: CASSSLPGHPMNTGELFF.

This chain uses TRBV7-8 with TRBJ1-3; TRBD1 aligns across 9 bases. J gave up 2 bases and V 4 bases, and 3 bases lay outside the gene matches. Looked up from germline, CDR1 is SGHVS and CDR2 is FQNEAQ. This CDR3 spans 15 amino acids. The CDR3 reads CASSYNRGPGNTIYF. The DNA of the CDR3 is TGTGCCAGCAGCTATAACAGGGGGCCTGGAAACACCATATATTTT.

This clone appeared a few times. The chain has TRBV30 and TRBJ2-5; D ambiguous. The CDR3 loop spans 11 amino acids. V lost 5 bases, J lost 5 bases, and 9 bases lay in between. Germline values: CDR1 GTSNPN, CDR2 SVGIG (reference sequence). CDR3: CAWEDTETQYF. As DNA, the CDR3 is TGTGCCTGGGAAGACACGGAGACCCAGTACTTC.

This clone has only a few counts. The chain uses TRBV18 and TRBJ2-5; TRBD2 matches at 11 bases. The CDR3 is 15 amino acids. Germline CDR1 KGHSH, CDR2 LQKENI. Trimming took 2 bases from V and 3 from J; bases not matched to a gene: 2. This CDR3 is CASSPRGLAEETQYF. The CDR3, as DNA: TGTGCCAGCTCACCAAGGGGACTAGCGGAAGAGACCCAGTACTTC.